This record covers a single T cell receptor beta chain. What it recognizes is unknown. TCRdb keeps only in-frame clones here, not all; method: immunoSEQ multiplex PCR. This table has 130,000 or so clones, 75% to 95% appearing once. This specimen comes from a study of OX40 agonist ivuxolimab in advanced cancers. Study overall: Patients were roughly 83% male with ages roughly 20 to 85, mean around 61. One patient with hepatocellular carcinoma and two with cutaneous melanoma, three in all, had partial responses.

Deletions cut 0 bases from V and 0 bases from J, with 7 bases between. Germline CDR1 and CDR2: SGHRS and YFSETQ. The CDR3 runs to 14 residues. Findings and limits, study-wide: Relative to CD4+, CD8+ T cells held more expanded clones on average. Expanded peripheral T cell antigen specificity was not determined.

This sequence joins TRBV5-1 and TRBJ2-7; D gene ambiguous. This receptor was identified in an adult with an advanced solid tumor such as melanoma, head and neck, liver or kidney cancer. Material: CD4+ or CD8+ T cells sorted from blood, obtained in a trial of the OX40 agonist ivuxolimab. The CDR3 DNA is TGCGCCAGCAGCTTGGCCCTCGACTCCTACGAGCAGTACTTC. Amino acid sequence: CASSLALDSYEQYF.